The sequence of this T cell receptor beta chain was determined in a study of PD-L1 blockade in urothelial cancer. About the study: Analysis of blood occurred 3 weeks (second dose) and 6 weeks after treatment start.

Assay used: immunoSEQ multiplex PCR; TCRdb lists only in-frame clones, some missing. The table includes 35,000 to 50,000 clones, 81% detected once. V lost 6 bases, J lost 6 bases, and 14 bases lay in between. Germline V CDR1 and CDR2: SNHLY, FYNNEI. The CDR3 length is 13 residues. The TCR was taken from a man between 65 and 80 years old with urothelial cancer. The sequences come from PBMCs, collected around atezolizumab (anti-PD-L1) treatment. The gene calls are TRBV2 and TRBJ1-1; maybe TRBD1 (5 bases). The CDR3 region has the DNA TGTGCCAGCAGACCCCCAGGGAAGGCTGAAGCTTTCTTT. It is translated as CASRPPGKAEAFF. Based on the CDR3 plus reference TRBV2 and TRBJ1-1, the full variable domain is EPEVTQTPSHQVTQMGQEVILRCVPISNHLYFYWYRQILGQKVEFLVSFYNNEISEKSEIFDDQFSVERPDGSNFTLKIRSTKLEDSAMYFCASRPPGKAEAFFGQGTRLTVV.